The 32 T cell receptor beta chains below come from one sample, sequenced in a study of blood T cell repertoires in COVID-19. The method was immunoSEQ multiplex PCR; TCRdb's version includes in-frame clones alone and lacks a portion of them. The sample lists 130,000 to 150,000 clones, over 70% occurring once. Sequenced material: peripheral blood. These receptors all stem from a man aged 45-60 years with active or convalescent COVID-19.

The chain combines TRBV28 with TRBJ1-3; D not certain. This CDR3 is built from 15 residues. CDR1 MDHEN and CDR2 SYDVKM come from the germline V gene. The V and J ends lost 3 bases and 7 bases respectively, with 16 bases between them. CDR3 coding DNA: TGTGCCAGCAGTTTCCTCGACTCCGCGGGTAACACCATATATTTT. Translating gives CASSFLDSAGNTIYF.

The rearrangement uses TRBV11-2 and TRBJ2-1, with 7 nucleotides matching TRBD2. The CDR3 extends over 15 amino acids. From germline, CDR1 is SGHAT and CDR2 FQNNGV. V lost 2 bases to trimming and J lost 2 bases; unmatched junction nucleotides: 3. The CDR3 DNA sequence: TGTGCCAGCAGCTTACTAGCGGTTCCCTACAATGAGCAGTTCTTC. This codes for CASSLLAVPYNEQFF.

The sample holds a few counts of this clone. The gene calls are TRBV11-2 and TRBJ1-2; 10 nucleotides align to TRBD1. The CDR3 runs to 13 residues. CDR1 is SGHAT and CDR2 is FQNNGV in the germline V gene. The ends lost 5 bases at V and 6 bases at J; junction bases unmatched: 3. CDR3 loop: CASSRQGADGYTF. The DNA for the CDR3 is TGTGCCAGCAGCCGACAGGGGGCGGATGGCTACACCTTC.

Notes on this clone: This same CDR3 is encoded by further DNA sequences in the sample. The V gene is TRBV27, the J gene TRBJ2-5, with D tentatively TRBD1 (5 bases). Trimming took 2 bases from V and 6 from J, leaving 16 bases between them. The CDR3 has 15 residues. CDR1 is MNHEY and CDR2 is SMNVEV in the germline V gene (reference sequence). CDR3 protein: CASSLGARQGKTQYF. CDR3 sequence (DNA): TGTGCCAGCAGTTTAGGCGCGCGGCAGGGCAAGACCCAGTACTTC.

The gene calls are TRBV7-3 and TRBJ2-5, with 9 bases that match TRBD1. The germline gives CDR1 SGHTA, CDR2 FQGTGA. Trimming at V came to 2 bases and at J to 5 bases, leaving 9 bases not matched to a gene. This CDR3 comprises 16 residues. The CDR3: CASSLSLTGGQETQYF. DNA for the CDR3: TGTGCCAGCAGCTTATCACTTACAGGGGGCCAGGAGACCCAGTACTTC.

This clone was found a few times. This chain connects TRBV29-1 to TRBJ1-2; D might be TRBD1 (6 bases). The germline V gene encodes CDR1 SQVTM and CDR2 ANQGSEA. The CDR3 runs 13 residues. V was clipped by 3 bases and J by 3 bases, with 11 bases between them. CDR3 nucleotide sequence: TGCAGCGTTGAGCAGGGGTCGGACTATGGCTACACCTTC. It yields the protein CSVEQGSDYGYTF. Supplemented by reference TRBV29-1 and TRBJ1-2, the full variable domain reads SAVISQKPSRDICQRGTSLTIQCQVDSQVTMMFWYRQQPGQSLTLIATANQGSEATYESGFVIDKFPISRPNLTFSTLTVSNMSPEDSSIYLCSVEQGSDYGYTFGSGTRLTVV.

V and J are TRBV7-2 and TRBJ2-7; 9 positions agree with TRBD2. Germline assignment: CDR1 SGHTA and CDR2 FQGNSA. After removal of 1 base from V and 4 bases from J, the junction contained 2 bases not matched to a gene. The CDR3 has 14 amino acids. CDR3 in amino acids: CASSLGGRAYEQYF. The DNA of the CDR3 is TGTGCCAGCAGCTTAGGCGGGAGGGCGTACGAGCAGTACTTC.

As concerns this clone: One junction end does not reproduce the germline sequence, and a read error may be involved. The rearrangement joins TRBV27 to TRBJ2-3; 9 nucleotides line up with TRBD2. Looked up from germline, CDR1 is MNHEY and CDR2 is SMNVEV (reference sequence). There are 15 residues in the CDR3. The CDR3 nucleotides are TGTGCCAGCAGAATGACTAGCGGAACCACATATACGCAGTATTTT. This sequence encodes CASRMTSGTTYTQYF.

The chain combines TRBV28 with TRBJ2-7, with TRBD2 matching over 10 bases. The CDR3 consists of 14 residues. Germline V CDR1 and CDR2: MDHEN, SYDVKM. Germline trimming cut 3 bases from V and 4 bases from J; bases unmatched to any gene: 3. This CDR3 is CASSFLAGVYEQYF. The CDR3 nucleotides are TGTGCCAGCAGTTTCCTAGCGGGAGTGTACGAGCAGTACTTC.

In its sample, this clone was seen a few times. CDR3 in amino acids: CASSLGLAVQDTQYF. As DNA, the CDR3 is TGTGCCAGCAGCTTGGGACTAGCGGTACAGGATACGCAGTATTTT. The V call is TRBV7-8, the J call TRBJ2-3, with 11 bases aligning to TRBD2. Germline CDR1 and CDR2: SGHVS and FQNEAQ. Losses at the gene ends were 3 bases for V and 6 bases for J; bases not matched to a gene: 5. The CDR3 is made up of 15 amino acids.

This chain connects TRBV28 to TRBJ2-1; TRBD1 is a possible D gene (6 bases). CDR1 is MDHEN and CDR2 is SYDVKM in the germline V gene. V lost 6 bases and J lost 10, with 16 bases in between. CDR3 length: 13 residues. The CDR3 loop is CASRPHHRDEQFF. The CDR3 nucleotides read TGTGCCAGCAGACCTCATCACAGGGACGAGCAGTTCTTC.

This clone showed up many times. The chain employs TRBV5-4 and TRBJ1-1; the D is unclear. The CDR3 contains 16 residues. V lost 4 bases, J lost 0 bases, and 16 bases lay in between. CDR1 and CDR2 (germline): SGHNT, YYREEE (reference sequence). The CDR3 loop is CASSPPGTVLNTEAFF. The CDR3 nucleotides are TGTGCCAGCAGCCCACCGGGAACAGTTTTGAACACTGAAGCTTTCTTT.

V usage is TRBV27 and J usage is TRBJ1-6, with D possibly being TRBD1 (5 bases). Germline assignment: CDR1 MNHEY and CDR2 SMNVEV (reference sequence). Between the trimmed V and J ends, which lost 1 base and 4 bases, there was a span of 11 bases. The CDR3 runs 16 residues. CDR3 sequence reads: CASSLYADTYNSPLHF. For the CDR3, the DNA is TGTGCCAGCAGTTTATATGCGGACACTTATAATTCACCCCTCCACTTT.

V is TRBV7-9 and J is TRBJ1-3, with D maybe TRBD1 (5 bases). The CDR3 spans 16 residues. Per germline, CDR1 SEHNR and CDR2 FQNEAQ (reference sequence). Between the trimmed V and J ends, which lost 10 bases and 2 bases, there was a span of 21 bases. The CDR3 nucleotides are TGTGCCACCAAGGTGGGGGGTCTAAATACTGGAAACACCATATATTTT. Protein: CATKVGGLNTGNTIYF.

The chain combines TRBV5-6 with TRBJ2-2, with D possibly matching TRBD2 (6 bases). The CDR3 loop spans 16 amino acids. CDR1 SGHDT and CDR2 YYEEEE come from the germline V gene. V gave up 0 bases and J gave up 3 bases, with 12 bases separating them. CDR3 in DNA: TGTGCCAGCAGCTTGGTGGAGGGGCCCTACACCGGGGAGCTGTTTTTT. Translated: CASSLVEGPYTGELFF.

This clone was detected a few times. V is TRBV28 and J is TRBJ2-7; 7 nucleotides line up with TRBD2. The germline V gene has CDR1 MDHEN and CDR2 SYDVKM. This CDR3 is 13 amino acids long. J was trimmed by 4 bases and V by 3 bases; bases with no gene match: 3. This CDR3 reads CASSFGGSYEQYF. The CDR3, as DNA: TGTGCCAGCAGTTTCGGCGGGAGTTACGAGCAGTACTTC.

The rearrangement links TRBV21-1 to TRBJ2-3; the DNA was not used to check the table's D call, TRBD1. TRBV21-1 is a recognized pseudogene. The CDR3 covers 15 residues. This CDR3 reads CASSHGQGTADTQYF. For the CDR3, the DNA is TGTGCCAGCAGCCACGGACAGGGGACGGCAGATACGCAGTATTTT.

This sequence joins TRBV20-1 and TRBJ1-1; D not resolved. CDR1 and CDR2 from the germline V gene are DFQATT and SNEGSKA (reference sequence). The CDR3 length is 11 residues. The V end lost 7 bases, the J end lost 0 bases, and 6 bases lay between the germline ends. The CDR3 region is CSGGMNTEAFF. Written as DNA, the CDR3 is TGCAGTGGCGGAATGAACACTGAAGCTTTCTTT.

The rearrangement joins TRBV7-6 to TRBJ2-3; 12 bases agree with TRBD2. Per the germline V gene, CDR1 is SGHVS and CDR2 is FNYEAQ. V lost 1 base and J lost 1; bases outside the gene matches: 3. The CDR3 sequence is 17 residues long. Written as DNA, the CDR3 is TGTGCCAGCAGCTTAGTCGCTAGCGGGAGGGGCACAGATACGCAGTATTTT. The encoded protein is CASSLVASGRGTDTQYF.

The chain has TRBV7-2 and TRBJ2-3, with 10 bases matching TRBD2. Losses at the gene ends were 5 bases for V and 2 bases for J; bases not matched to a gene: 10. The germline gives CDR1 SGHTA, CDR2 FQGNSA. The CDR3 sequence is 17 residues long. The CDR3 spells CASSRQSSGSITDTQYF. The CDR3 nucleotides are TGTGCCAGCAGCCGCCAGTCTAGCGGGAGTATCACAGATACGCAGTATTTT. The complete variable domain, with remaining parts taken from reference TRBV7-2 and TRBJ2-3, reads GAGVSQSPSNKVTEKGKDVELRCDPISGHTALYWYRQSLGQGLEFLIYFQGNSAPDKSGLPSDRFSAERTGGSVSTLTIQRTQQEDSAVYLCASSRQSSGSITDTQYFGPGTRLTVL.

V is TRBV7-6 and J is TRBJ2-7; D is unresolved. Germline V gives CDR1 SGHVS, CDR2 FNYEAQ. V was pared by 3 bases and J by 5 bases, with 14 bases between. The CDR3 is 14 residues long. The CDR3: CASSFLSPYDEQYF. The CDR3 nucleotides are TGTGCCAGCAGCTTTTTGAGCCCCTACGACGAGCAGTACTTC.

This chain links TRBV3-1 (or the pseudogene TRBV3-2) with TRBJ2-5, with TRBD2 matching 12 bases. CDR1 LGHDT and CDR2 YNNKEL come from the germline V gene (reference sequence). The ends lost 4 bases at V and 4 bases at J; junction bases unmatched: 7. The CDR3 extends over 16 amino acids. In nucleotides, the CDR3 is TGTGCCAGCAGCCTCCTAGCGGGAGGGCCGAGAGAGACCCAGTACTTC. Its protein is CASSLLAGGPRETQYF.

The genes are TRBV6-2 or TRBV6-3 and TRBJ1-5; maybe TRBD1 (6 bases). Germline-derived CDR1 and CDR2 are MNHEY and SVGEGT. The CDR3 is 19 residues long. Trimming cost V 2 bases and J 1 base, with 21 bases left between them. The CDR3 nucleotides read TGTGCCAGCAGTTACCTCATGAGGGGGGGAGGATGGAGCAATCAGCCCCAGCATTTT. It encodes CASSYLMRGGGWSNQPQHF.

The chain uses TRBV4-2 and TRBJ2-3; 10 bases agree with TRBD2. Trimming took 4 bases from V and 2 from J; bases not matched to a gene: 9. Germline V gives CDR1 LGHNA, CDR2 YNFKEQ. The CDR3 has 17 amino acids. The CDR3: CASSLRDSGGPTDTQYF. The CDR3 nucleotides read TGTGCCAGCAGCCTCCGAGATAGCGGGGGGCCCACAGATACGCAGTATTTT.

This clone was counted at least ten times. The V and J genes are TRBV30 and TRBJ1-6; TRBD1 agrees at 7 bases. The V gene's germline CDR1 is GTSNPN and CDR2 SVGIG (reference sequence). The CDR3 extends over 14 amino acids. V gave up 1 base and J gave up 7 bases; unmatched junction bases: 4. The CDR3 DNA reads TGTGCCTGGAGTGCCGGACAGGACAATTCACCCCTCCACTTT. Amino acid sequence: CAWSAGQDNSPLHF.

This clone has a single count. The CDR3 is CASSDPSGLTDTQYF. Here the CDR3 DNA reads TGCGCCAGCAGTGATCCTAGCGGGCTCACAGATACGCAGTATTTT. The chain uses TRBV10-1 and TRBJ2-3, with 8 nucleotides matching TRBD2. In germline, CDR1 is WNHNN, CDR2 SYGVQD (reference sequence). V lost 3 bases and J lost 2; bases outside the gene matches: 4. The CDR3 is 15 residues long.

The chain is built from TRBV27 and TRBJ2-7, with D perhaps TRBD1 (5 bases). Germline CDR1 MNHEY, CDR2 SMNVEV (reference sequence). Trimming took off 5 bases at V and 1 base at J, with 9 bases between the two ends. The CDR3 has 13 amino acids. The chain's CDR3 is CASSPTVSYEQYF. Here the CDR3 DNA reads TGTGCCAGCAGTCCGACAGTGTCCTACGAGCAGTACTTC.

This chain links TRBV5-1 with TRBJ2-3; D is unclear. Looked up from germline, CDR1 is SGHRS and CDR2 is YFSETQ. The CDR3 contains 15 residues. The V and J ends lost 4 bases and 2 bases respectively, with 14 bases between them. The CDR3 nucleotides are TGCGCCAGCAGCAAAGACTCGATTGTCACAGATACGCAGTATTTT. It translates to CASSKDSIVTDTQYF.

The CDR3, as DNA: TGTGCCAGCGGGGCCTTAGTAGGGCGGTTAGGGACAGATACGCAGTATTTT. It encodes CASGALVGRLGTDTQYF. V usage is TRBV27 and J usage is TRBJ2-3; TRBD1 is a possible D gene (5 bases). V lost 8 bases to trimming and J lost 3 bases, with 24 bases between them. The CDR3 loop spans 17 amino acids. Germline assignment: CDR1 MNHEY and CDR2 SMNVEV (reference sequence).

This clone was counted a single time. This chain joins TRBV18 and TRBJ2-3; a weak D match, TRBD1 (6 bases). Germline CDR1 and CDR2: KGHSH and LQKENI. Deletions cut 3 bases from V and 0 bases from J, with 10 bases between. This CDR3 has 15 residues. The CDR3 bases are TGTGCCAGCTCACCGTCAACAGGGAGCACAGATACGCAGTATTTT. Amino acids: CASSPSTGSTDTQYF.

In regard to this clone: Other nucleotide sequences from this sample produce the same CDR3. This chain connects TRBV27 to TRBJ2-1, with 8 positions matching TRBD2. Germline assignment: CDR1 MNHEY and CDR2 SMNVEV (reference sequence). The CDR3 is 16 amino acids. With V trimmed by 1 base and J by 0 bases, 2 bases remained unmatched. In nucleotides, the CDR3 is TGTGCCAGCAGTTTATTAGCGGGGAGCTCCTACAATGAGCAGTTCTTC. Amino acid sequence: CASSLLAGSSYNEQFF.

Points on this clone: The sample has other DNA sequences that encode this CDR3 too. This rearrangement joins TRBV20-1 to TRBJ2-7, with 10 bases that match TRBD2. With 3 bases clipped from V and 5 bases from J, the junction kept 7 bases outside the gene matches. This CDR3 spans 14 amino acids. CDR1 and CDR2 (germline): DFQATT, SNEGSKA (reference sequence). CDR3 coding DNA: TGCAGTGCTAGTATCCAACTAGCGGGAAACGAGCAGTACTTC. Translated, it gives CSASIQLAGNEQYF.